Sequencing of this T cell receptor (beta chain) was carried out in a study of lymphopenia after photon versus proton radiotherapy. Using immunoSEQ multiplex PCR, the repertoire was profiled, and TCRdb retains in-frame clones only, with some absent. Of approximately 40,000 clones listed, about 86% are singletons. The ends lost 4 bases at V and 5 bases at J; junction bases unmatched: 4. The CDR3 runs to 13 residues. The germline gives CDR1 SQVTM, CDR2 ANQGSEA. This clone was counted between two and nine times. The antigen is not known. Whole-study results and caveats: Only patients who died were analyzed for survival; proton advantage is unproven.

The sample here was peripheral blood, taken from a patient treated with proton-based radiotherapy. The clonotype originates from a woman aged 70-85 years with pancreatic cancer. Some clones in this sample may be carry-over from other donors' samples. This sequence joins TRBV29-1 and TRBJ2-2; 7 nucleotides agree with TRBD2. CDR3 amino acids: CSVAPLATGELFF. The DNA for the CDR3 is TGCAGCGTTGCCCCACTAGCGACCGGGGAGCTGTTTTTT.